Presented here are 20 T cell receptor beta chains from one specimen sequenced in a study of identical twins. A single record per CDR3 protein comes from TCRdb applying MiXCR to the 5' RACE reads. This sample yields roughly 290,000 distinct CDR3 sequences, of which about 8% are seen a single time; roughly 2.1% belongs to the top ten. These records were also assigned to another study, of yellow fever vaccine responses in identical twins.

The source material was memory (CD45RO+) T cells sorted from blood. Every receptor here comes from a young woman in good health.

This clonotype was counted only a few times. The chain uses TRBV7-3 and TRBJ2-3; unclear D gene. CDR3 size: 17 residues. The V end was cut by 4 bases, the J end by 1 base, with 18 bases between. Germline CDR1 and CDR2: SGHTA and FQGTGA. This CDR3 reads CASSSHPLYSGTDTQYF. CDR3 coding DNA: TGTGCCAGCAGCTCGCATCCTCTGTATAGTGGCACAGATACGCAGTATTTT.

This clonotype was found a few times. The J gene is TRBJ1-3, the V gene TRBV6-2 or TRBV6-3; D is unresolved. V gave up 0 bases and J gave up 5 bases, with 2 bases separating them. The length of the CDR3 is 12 residues. CDR1 is MNHEY, CDR2 SVGEGT, per germline. The CDR3 DNA is TGTGCCAGCAGTTACTCCCGAAACACCATATATTTT. Amino acids: CASSYSRNTIYF.

The rearrangement links TRBV6-1 to TRBJ2-5; perhaps TRBD1 as D (5 bases). Trimming stripped 5 bases from V and 1 base from J, with 14 bases between. CDR1 and CDR2 from the germline V gene are MNHNS and SASEGT. The CDR3 has 15 residues. CDR3 in DNA: TGTGCCAGCAGTCGAACGGCAGGGCCCCAAGAGACCCAGTACTTC. This encodes CASSRTAGPQETQYF.

Only a few counts were recorded for this clonotype. The chain carries TRBV6-2 or TRBV6-3 and TRBJ2-1; 7 bases match TRBD2. CDR3 length equals 14 residues. V lost 2 bases, J lost 2 bases, and 0 bases stayed unmatched. Germline V CDR1 and CDR2: MNHEY, SVGEGT. CDR3 nucleotides: TGTGCCAGCAGTTACCGGGAGGCCTACAATGAGCAGTTCTTC. It translates to CASSYREAYNEQFF.

At least ten counts were recorded for this clonotype. This rearrangement joins TRBV24-1 to TRBJ2-1; D ambiguous. The CDR3 is made up of 13 amino acids. Germline V gene lookup returns CDR1 KGHDR and CDR2 SFDVKD. Trimming left V 0 bases short and J 5 bases short, with 4 bases between. The CDR3 region is CATSDLEDNEQFF. The CDR3 DNA follows: TGTGCCACCAGTGATTTGGAAGACAATGAGCAGTTCTTC.

This clonotype was detected many times. V gene TRBV6-1 combines with J gene TRBJ1-1, with no clear D. The ends were cut back, 6 bases at V and 1 base at J, with 9 bases in the middle. The V gene's germline CDR1 is MNHNS and CDR2 SASEGT. This CDR3 comprises 13 residues. The CDR3 loop is CASRSRENTEAFF. CDR3 DNA sequence: TGTGCCAGCAGGTCAAGGGAGAACACTGAAGCTTTCTTT.

The gene calls are TRBV12-3 or TRBV12-4 and TRBJ1-6; D not resolved. V was shortened by 8 bases and J by 7 bases, with 18 bases between the two germline ends. The CDR3 is made up of 15 amino acids. The CDR3 DNA is TGTGCCAGCCGGCCCGAGTCCGCTGGGAATTCACCCCTCCACTTT. It translates to CASRPESAGNSPLHF.

The chain links TRBV4-1 to TRBJ2-3; 7 nucleotides align to TRBD2. Germline CDR1 is MGHRA and CDR2 is YSYEKL. The CDR3 is made up of 15 amino acids. V lost 0 bases to trimming and J lost 5 bases; unmatched junction nucleotides: 5. The chain's CDR3 is CASSQDSGGGDTQYF. Written as DNA, the CDR3 is TGCGCCAGCAGCCAAGATTCGGGCGGGGGAGATACGCAGTATTTT.

The V and J genes are TRBV25-1 and TRBJ2-7; 7 nucleotides match TRBD2. This CDR3 spans 16 amino acids. The V and J ends lost 2 bases and 0 bases, in that order; junction bases with no gene match: 7. From germline, CDR1 is MGHDK and CDR2 SYGVNS. CDR3 in DNA: TGTGCCAGCAGTGAAGGTCCAGCGGGACCCTCCTACGAGCAGTACTTC. Its translation is CASSEGPAGPSYEQYF.

This clonotype came up many times. V is TRBV12-3 or TRBV12-4 and J is TRBJ2-5; D remains unclear. V lost 2 bases and J 4 bases, leaving 5 bases between the germline ends. The CDR3 is made up of 12 amino acids. The DNA of the CDR3 is TGTGCCAGCAGTTTATCACGAGAGACCCAGTACTTC. Translated, it gives CASSLSRETQYF.

This clonotype was seen a handful of times. V and J are TRBV6-4 and TRBJ2-3, with D unresolved. The germline V and J ends were trimmed by 4 bases and 0 bases, with 11 bases remaining between them. In germline, CDR1 is MRHNA, CDR2 SNTAGT. CDR3 size: 15 residues. Here the CDR3 reads CASSVQDSSTDTQYF. Here the CDR3 DNA reads TGTGCCAGCAGTGTTCAGGATTCTAGCACAGATACGCAGTATTTT.

This clonotype was detected a few times. The rearrangement uses TRBV7-8 and TRBJ2-7; D possibly matches TRBD1 or TRBD2 (6 bases each). This CDR3 contains 15 residues. V was trimmed by 1 base and J by 2 bases, leaving 12 bases between them. Germline V gene sequence: CDR1 SGHVS, CDR2 FQNEAQ. The DNA for the CDR3 is TGTGCCAGCAGCTTAGGGCGGGACATAGCCTACGAGCAGTACGTC. Translated: CASSLGRDIAYEQYV.

This clonotype appeared many times. The CDR3 is CASSLKRGNTIYF. In DNA, the CDR3 is TGTGCCAGCAGCTTGAAGAGGGGAAACACCATATATTTT. The chain joins TRBV7-6 to TRBJ1-3; no clear D. This CDR3 is built from 13 residues. Trimming removed 3 bases at V and 4 bases at J, with 7 bases between. From germline, CDR1 is SGHVS and CDR2 FNYEAQ.

This clonotype occurred many times. The chain carries TRBV5-1 and TRBJ2-7; D unclear. The CDR3 runs to 12 residues. V lost 1 base to trimming and J lost 7 bases, with 9 bases between them. Germline loops: CDR1 SGHRS, CDR2 YFSETQ. CDR3 region: CASSLPLGEQYF. DNA of the CDR3: TGCGCCAGCAGCTTGCCCTTGGGGGAGCAGTACTTC.

This clonotype was detected a few times. The genes are TRBV3-1 and TRBJ2-1; D is uncertain. Trimming removed 2 bases from V and 0 bases from J, with 11 bases in between. This CDR3 is built from 16 residues. CDR1 is LGHDT, CDR2 YNNKEL, per germline (reference sequence). This CDR3 is CASSQSGVNSYNEQFF. In nucleotides, the CDR3 is TGTGCCAGCAGCCAATCTGGGGTTAACTCCTACAATGAGCAGTTCTTC.

This clonotype was observed a single time. The chain combines TRBV5-6 with TRBJ2-5; D might be TRBD2 (6 bases). V lost 4 bases and J 7 bases, leaving 11 bases between the germline ends. Germline-derived CDR1 and CDR2 are SGHDT and YYEEEE. The CDR3 sequence is 12 residues long. The CDR3 DNA reads as TGTGCCAGCAGCCACGGACTACCGACCCAGTACTTC. It encodes CASSHGLPTQYF.

This clonotype was seen only a few times. The J gene is TRBJ1-2, the V gene TRBV6-1; no clear D gene. Trimming cost V 2 bases and J 4 bases, with 8 bases left between them. The germline V gene encodes CDR1 MNHNS and CDR2 SASEGT. This CDR3 has 13 amino acids. The CDR3 sequence: CASSEKGTYGYTF. The CDR3 nucleotides are TGTGCCAGCAGTGAAAAGGGTACCTATGGCTACACCTTC.

In this sample, this clonotype turned up a few times. The chain combines TRBV6-1 with TRBJ2-6; D gene ambiguous. V lost 6 bases, J lost 0 bases, and 12 bases lay in between. Germline CDR1 and CDR2: MNHNS and SASEGT. The CDR3 is 16 residues long. The CDR3 DNA reads TGTGCCAGCAGCCGCCGCAGCAACTCTGGGGCCAACGTCCTGACTTTC. This codes for CASSRRSNSGANVLTF.

This clonotype was seen ten or more times. Written as DNA, the CDR3 is TGTGCCAGCAGTGACATTCAGGGCGGATCACCCCTCCACTTT. It specifies CASSDIQGGSPLHF. The chain employs TRBV25-1 and TRBJ1-6, with D perhaps matching TRBD1 (5 bases). The CDR3 is 14 amino acids. V lost 3 bases, J lost 10 bases, and 13 bases lay in between. Germline values: CDR1 MGHDK, CDR2 SYGVNS.

The chain has TRBV6-1 and TRBJ2-7, with TRBD2 matching over 12 bases. V lost 6 bases to trimming and J lost 3 bases; unmatched junction nucleotides: 6. The germline CDR1 and CDR2 sequences are MNHNS and SASEGT. The CDR3 is made up of 15 amino acids. CDR3: CASSPRTSGNYEQYF. The CDR3 DNA sequence: TGTGCCAGCAGCCCGCGGACTAGCGGGAACTACGAGCAGTACTTC.